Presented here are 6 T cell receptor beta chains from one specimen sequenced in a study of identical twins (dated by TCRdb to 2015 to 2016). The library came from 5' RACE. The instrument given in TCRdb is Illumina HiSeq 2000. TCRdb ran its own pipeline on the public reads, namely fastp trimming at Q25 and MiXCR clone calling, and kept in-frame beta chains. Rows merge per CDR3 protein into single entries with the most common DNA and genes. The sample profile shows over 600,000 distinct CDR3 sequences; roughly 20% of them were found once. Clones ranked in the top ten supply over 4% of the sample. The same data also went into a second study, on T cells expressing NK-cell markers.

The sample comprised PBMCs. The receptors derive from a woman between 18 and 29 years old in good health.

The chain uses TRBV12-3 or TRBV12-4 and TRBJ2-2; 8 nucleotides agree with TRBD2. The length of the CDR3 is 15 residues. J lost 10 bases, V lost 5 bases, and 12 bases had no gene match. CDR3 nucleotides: TGTGCCAGCAGTATGCGGGGGGTGGGACCGGAGGAGCTGTTTTTT. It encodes CASSMRGVGPEELFF.

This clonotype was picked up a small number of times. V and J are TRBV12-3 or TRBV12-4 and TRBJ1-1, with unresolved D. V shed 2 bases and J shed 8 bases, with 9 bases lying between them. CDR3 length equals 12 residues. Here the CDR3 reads CASSLMGIEAFF. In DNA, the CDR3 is TGTGCCAGCAGTTTAATGGGGATAGAAGCTTTCTTT.

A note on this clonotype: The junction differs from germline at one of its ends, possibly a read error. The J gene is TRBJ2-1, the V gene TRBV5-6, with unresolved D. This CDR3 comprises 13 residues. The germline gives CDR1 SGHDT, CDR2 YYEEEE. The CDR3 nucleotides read TGTGCCATCAGCTCCGATTCCTACAATGAGCAGTTCTTC. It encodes CAISSDSYNEQFF.

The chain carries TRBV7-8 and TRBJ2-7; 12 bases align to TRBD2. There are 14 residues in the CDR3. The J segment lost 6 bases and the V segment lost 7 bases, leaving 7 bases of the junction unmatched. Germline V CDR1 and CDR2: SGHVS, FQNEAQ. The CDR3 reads CASTLGLAGTEQYF. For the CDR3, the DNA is TGTGCCAGCACCCTCGGACTAGCGGGGACCGAGCAGTACTTC.

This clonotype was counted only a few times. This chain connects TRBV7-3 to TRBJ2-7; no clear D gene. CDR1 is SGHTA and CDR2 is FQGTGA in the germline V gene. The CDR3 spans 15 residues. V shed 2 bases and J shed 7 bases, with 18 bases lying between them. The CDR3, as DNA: TGTGCCAGCAGCTTAGGGCAGGCTCCCCAATCGGAGCAGTACTTC. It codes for CASSLGQAPQSEQYF.

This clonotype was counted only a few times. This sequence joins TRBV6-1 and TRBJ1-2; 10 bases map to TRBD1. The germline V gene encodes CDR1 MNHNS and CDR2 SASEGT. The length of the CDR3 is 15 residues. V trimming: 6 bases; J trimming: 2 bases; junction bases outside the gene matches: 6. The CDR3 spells CASRRSTGGNYGYTF. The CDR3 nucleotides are TGTGCCAGCAGGAGATCGACAGGGGGCAACTATGGCTACACCTTC.